This entry is about one T cell receptor (beta chain). Produced via immunoSEQ multiplex PCR; TCRdb's table is partial and in-frame only. Of tens of thousands of clones listed, roughly nine tenths are singletons. The data were obtained in a study of technical replicates of blood from a few donors. The junction had 13 bases not matched to a gene; V was cut back by 1 base and J by 7 bases. CDR1 is MGHRA, CDR2 YSYEKL, per germline. The CDR3 is made up of 16 amino acids. The sequence came from a human donor in good health. Sequencing was performed on T cells isolated from PBMCs. The chain employs TRBV4-1 and TRBJ2-7, with TRBD1 matching over 7 bases. The DNA of the CDR3 is TGCGCCAGCAGCCAAGTAGAAGAGTACAGGGGTAAGGAGCAGTACTTC. The encoded protein is CASSQVEEYRGKEQYF.